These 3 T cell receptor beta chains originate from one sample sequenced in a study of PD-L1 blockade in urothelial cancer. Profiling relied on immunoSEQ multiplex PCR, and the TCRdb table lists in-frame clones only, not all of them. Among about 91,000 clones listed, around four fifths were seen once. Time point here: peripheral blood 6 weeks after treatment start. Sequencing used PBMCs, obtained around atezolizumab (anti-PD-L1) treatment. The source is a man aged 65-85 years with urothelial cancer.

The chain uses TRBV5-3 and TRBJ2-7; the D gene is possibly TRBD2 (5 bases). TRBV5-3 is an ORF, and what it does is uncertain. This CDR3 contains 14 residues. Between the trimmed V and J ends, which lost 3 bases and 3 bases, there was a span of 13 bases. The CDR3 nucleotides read TGTGCCAGAAGCTGGAGGTTTGTGTTCTACGAGCAGTACTTC. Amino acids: CARSWRFVFYEQYF.

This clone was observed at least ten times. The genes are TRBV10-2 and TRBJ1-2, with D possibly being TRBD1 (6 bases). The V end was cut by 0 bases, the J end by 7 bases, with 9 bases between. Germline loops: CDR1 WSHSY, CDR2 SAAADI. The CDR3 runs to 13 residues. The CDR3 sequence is CASSESGGPGYTF. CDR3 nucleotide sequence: TGCGCCAGCAGTGAGTCGGGGGGGCCTGGCTACACCTTC.

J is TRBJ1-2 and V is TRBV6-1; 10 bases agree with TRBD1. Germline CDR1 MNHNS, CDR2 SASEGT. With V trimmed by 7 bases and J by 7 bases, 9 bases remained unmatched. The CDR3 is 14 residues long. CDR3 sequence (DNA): TGTGCCAGCACCCCGACAGGGGGCAGAGGTGGCTACACCTTC. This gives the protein CASTPTGGRGGYTF.